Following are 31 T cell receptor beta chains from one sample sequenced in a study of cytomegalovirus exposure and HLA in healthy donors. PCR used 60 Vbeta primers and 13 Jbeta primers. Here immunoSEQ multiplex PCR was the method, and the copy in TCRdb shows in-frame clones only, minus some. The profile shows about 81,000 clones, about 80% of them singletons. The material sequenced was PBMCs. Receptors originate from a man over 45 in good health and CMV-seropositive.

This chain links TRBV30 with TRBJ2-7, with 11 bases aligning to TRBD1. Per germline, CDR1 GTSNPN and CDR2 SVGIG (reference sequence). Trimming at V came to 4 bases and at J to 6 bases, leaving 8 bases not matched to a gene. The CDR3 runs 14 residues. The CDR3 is CAWIGQGASGEQYF. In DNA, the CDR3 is TGTGCCTGGATAGGACAGGGGGCGTCTGGCGAGCAGTACTTC. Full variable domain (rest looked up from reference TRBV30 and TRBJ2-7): SQTIHQWPATLVQPVGSPLSLECTVEGTSNPNLYWYRQAAGRGLQLLFYSVGIGQISSEVPQNLSASRPQDRQFILSSKKLLLSDSGFYLCAWIGQGASGEQYFGPGTRLTVT.

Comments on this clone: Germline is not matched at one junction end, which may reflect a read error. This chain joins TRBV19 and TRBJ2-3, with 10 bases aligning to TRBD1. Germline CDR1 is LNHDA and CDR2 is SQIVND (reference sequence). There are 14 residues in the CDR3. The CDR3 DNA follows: TGTGCCAGTAGTATGACAGGGGGCACGGATACGCAGTATTTT. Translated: CASSMTGGTDTQYF.

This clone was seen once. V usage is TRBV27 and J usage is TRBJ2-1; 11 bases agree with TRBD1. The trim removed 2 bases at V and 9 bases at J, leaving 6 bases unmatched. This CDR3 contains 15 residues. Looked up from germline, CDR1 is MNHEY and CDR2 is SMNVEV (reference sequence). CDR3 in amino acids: CASSLSRTGGTEQFF. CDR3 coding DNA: TGTGCCAGCAGTTTAAGCCGGACAGGGGGCACTGAGCAGTTCTTC.

DNA of the CDR3: TGTGCCAGCAGCTTAGCCCGCGATGACAGGGGCACAGATACGCAGTATTTT. As protein: CASSLARDDRGTDTQYF. The chain joins TRBV7-8 to TRBJ2-3, with 7 bases lining up with TRBD1. The CDR3 spans 17 residues. The V segment lost 0 bases and the J segment 1 base; nucleotides outside the gene matches: 7. CDR1 is SGHVS and CDR2 is FQNEAQ in the germline V gene.

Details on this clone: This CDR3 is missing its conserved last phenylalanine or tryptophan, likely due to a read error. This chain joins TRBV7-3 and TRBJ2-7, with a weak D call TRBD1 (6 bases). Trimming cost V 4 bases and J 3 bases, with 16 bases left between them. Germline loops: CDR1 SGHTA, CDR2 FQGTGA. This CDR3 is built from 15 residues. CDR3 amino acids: CASSSLALTGYEQYL. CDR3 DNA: TGTGCCAGCAGCTCCCTCGCTCTGACAGGCTACGAGCAGTACCTC.

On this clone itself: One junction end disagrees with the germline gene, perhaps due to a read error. The CDR3 is CAWRADRTGANGLTF. CDR3 DNA: TGTGCCTGGAGAGCGGACAGAACTGGGGCCAACGGCCTGACTTTC. The chain couples TRBV30 to TRBJ2-6; possible D gene TRBD1, 6 bases. Germline assignment: CDR1 GTSNPN and CDR2 SVGIG (reference sequence). There are 15 residues in the CDR3.

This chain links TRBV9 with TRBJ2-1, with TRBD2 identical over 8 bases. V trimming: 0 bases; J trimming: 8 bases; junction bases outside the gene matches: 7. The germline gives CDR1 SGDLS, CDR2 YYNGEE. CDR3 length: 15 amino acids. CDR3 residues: CASSVADGGGHEQFF. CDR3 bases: TGTGCCAGCAGCGTAGCAGACGGGGGGGGGCATGAGCAGTTCTTC.

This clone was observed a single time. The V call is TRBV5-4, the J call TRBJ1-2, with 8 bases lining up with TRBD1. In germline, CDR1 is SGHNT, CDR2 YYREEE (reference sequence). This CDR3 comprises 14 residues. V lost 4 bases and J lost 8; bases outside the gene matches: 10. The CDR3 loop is CASSDKTGVGGYTF. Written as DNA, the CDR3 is TGTGCCAGCAGCGACAAGACAGGGGTGGGGGGCTACACCTTC.

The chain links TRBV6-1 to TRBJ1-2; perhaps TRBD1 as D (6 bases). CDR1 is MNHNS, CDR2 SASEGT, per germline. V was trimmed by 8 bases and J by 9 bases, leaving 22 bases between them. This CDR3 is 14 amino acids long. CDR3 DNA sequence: TGTGCCAGCGGCCCACAGGGATTCACGATGAGCTACACCTTC. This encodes CASGPQGFTMSYTF.

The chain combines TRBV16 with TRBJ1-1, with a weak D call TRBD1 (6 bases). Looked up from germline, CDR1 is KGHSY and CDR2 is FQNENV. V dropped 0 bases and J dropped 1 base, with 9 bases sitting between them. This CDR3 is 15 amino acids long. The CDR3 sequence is CASSQSRTANTEAFF. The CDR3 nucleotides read TGTGCCAGCAGCCAATCAAGGACAGCGAACACTGAAGCTTTCTTT.

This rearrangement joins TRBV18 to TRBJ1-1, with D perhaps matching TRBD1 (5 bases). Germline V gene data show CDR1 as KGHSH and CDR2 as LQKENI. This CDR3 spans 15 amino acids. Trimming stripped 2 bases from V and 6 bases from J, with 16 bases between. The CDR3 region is CASSPREGPGAEAFF. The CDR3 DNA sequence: TGTGCCAGCTCACCAAGGGAGGGACCTGGGGCTGAAGCTTTCTTT. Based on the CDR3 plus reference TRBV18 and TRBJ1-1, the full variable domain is NAGVMQNPRHLVRRRGQEARLRCSPMKGHSHVYWYRQLPEEGLKFMVYLQKENIIDESGMPKERFSAEFPKEGPSILRIQQVVRGDSAAYFCASSPREGPGAEAFFGQGTRLTVV.

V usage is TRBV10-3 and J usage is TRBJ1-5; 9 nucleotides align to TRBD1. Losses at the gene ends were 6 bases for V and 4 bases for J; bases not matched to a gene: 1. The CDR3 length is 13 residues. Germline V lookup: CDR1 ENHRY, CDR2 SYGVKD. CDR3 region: CAIRDRGNQPQHF. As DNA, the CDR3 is TGTGCCATCAGGGACAGGGGAAATCAGCCCCAGCATTTT.

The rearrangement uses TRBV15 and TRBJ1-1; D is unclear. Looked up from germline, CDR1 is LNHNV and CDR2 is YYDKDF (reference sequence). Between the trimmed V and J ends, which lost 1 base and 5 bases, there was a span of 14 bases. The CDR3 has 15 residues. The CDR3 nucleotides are TGTGCCACCAGCAGAGTTAAGGTTGTGAGGACTGAAGCTTTCTTT. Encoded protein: CATSRVKVVRTEAFF.

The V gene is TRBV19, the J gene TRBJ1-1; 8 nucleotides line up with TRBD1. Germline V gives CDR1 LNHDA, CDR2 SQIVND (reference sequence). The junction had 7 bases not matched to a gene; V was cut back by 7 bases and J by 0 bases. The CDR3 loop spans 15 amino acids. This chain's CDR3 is CASIRTGRVNTEAFF. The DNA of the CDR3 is TGTGCCAGTATAAGGACAGGGAGGGTGAACACTGAAGCTTTCTTT.

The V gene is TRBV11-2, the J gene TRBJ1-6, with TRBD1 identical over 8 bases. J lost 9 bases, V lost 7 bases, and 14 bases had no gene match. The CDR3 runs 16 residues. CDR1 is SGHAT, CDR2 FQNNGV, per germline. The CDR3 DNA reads TGTGCCAGCACCCTCCTACGGGCAGGGGGCACTTCACCCCTCCACTTT. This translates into CASTLLRAGGTSPLHF.

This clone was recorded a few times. CDR3 DNA: TGCGCCAGCAGCCAAGGCACAGGGGGCGGGTATCAGCCCCAGCATTTT. This gives the protein CASSQGTGGGYQPQHF. The chain couples TRBV4-1 to TRBJ1-5; 9 bases line up with TRBD1. The J segment lost 5 bases and the V segment lost 1 base, leaving 6 bases of the junction unmatched. This CDR3 is built from 16 residues. Germline CDR1 reads MGHRA; CDR2 reads YSYEKL.

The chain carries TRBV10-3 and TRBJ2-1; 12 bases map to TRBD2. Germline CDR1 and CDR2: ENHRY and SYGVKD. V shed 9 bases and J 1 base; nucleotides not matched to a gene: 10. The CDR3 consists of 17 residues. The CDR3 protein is CAISPAGLAGSYNEQFF. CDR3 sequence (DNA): TGTGCCATAAGCCCGGCCGGACTAGCGGGGTCCTACAATGAGCAGTTCTTC.

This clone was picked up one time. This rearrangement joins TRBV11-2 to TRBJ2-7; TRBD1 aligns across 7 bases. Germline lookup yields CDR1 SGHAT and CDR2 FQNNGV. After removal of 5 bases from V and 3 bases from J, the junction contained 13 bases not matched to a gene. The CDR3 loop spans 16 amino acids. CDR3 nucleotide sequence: TGTGCCAGCAGCCCGATTAGGTACAGGGGAGACTACGAGCAGTACTTC. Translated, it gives CASSPIRYRGDYEQYF.

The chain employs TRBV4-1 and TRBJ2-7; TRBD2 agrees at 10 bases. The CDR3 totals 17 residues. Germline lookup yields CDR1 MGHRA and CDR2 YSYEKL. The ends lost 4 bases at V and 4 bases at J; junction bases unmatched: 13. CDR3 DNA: TGCGCCAGCAGCCGTGCCGGGACTAGCGCTGTTCCTTACGAGCAGTACTTC. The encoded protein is CASSRAGTSAVPYEQYF.

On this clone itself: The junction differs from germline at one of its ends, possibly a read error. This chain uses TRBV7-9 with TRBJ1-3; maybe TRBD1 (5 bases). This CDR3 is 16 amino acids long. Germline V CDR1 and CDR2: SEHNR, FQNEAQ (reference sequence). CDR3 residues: CSSSFQGPGAGNTIYF. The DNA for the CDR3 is TGTTCCAGCAGTTTTCAGGGTCCAGGCGCTGGAAACACCATATATTTT.

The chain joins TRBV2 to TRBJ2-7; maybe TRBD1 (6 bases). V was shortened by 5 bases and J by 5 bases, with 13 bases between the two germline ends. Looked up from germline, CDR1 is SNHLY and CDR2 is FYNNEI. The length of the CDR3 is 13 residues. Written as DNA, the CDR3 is TGTGCCAGCAGTTGGACAGCTCCTGACGAGCAGTACTTC. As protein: CASSWTAPDEQYF.

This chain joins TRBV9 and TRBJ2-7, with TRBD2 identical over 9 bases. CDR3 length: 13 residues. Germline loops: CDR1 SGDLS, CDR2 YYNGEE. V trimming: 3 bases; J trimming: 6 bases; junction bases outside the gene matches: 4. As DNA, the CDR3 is TGTGCCAGCAGCGCCTCGACTAGCGGCGAGCAGTACTTC. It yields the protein CASSASTSGEQYF.

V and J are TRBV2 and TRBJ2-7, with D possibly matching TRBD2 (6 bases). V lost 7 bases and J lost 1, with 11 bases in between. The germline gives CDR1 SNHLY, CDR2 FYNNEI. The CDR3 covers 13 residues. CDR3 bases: TGTGCCAGCACCACGGGAGTATCCTACGAGCAGTACTTC. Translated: CASTTGVSYEQYF.

Here the CDR3 reads CAWTKSTDTQYF. The CDR3 bases are TGTGCCTGGACTAAGAGCACAGATACGCAGTATTTT. This chain links TRBV30 with TRBJ2-3; D unclear. Germline assignment: CDR1 GTSNPN and CDR2 SVGIG (reference sequence). The CDR3 extends over 12 amino acids. Trimming took off 4 bases at V and 0 bases at J, with 5 bases between the two ends.

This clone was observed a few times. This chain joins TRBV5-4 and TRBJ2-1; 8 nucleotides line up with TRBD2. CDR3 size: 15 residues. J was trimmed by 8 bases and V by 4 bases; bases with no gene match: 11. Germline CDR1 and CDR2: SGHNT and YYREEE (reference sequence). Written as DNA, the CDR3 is TGTGCCAGCAGCCATGGACTAGCCCAATTGGATGAGCAGTTCTTC. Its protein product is CASSHGLAQLDEQFF.

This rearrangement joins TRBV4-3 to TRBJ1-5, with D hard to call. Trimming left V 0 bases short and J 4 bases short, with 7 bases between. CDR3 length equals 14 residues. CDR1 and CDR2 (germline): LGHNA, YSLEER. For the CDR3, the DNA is TGCGCCAGCAGCCAAGATCGTTTTAATCAGCCCCAGCATTTT. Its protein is CASSQDRFNQPQHF.

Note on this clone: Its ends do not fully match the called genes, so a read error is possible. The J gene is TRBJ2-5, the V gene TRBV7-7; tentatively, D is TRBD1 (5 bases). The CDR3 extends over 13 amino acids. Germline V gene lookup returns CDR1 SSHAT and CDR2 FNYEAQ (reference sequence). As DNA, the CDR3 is TGTGCTAGCAGCTTAGACAGACAAGAGACCCAGTACTTC. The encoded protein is CASSLDRQETQYF.

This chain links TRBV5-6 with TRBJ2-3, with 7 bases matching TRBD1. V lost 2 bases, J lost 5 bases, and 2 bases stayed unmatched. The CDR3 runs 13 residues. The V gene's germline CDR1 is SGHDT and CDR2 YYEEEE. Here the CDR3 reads CASSFQGVDTQYF. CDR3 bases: TGTGCCAGCAGCTTCCAGGGGGTAGATACGCAGTATTTT.

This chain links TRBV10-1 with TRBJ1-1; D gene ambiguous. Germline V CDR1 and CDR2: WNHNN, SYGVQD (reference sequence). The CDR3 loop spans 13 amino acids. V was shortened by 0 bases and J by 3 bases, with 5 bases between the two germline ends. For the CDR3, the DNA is TGCGCCAGCAGTGAGTCTCTAGACACTGAAGCTTTCTTT. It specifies CASSESLDTEAFF.

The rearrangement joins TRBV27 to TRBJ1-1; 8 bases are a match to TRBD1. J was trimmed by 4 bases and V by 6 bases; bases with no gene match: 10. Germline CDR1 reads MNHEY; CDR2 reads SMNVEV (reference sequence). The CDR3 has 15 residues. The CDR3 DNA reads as TGTGCCAGCAGACACTACCAGGGGGCGTTCACTGAAGCTTTCTTT. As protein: CASRHYQGAFTEAFF.

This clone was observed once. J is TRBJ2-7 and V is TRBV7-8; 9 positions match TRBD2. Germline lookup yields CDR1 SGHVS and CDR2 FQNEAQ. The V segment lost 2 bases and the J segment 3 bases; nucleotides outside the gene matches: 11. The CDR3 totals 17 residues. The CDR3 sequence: CASSLFSQREVVYEQYF. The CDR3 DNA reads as TGTGCCAGCAGCTTATTCTCCCAGCGGGAGGTTGTCTACGAGCAGTACTTC. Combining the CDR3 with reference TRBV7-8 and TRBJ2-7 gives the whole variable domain GAGVSQSPRYKVAKRGQDVALRCDPISGHVSLFWYQQALGQGPEFLTYFQNEAQLDKSGLPSDRFFAERPEGSVSTLKIQRTQQEDSAVYLCASSLFSQREVVYEQYFGPGTRLTVT.